The 5 T cell receptor beta chains given below trace back to one sample, sequenced in a study of shared clonotypes between healthy human individuals. Terminally differentiated effector memory CD45RA+ cells were excluded from the naive CD8 cells, which were CD45RO-negative and positively selected for CCR7. The table came from immunoSEQ multiplex PCR; TCRdb's copy has only in-frame clones and leaves some out. Of 1.5 million to 2.5 million clones in the sample, about 95% were seen once. Sequencing was carried out using naive CD8+ T cells sorted from blood. The receptors were gathered from a man aged 18-30 years in good health.

The rearrangement joins TRBV4-1 to TRBJ2-7; D gene unclear. This CDR3 has 15 residues. In germline, CDR1 is MGHRA, CDR2 YSYEKL. V was clipped by 0 bases and J by 3 bases, with 12 bases between them. The CDR3 reads CASSQENVPIYEQYF. The CDR3 region has the DNA TGCGCCAGCAGCCAAGAAAATGTCCCGATCTACGAGCAGTACTTC.

Remarks on this clone: The same CDR3 is also encoded by other DNA sequences in this sample. The V call is TRBV6-5, the J call TRBJ2-1, with D perhaps matching TRBD1 (5 bases). The CDR3 runs to 14 residues. The ends were cut back, 0 bases at V and 4 bases at J, with 7 bases in the middle. Germline V gives CDR1 MNHEY, CDR2 SVGAGI. In DNA form, the CDR3 reads TGTGCCAGCAGTTACTCGGACAATTACAATGAGCAGTTCTTC. Protein product: CASSYSDNYNEQFF.

The chain joins TRBV7-2 to TRBJ2-5, with D perhaps matching TRBD2 (5 bases). The V gene lost 7 bases and the J gene lost 5 bases, with 20 bases spanning the gap. This CDR3 comprises 15 residues. CDR1 is SGHTA, CDR2 FQGNSA, per germline. CDR3: CASNQLVRMAETQYF. The CDR3 DNA reads as TGTGCCAGCAACCAACTAGTTCGGATGGCCGAGACCCAGTACTTC.

As concerns this clone: Other DNA variants within this sample encode the same CDR3. The chain employs TRBV6-5 and TRBJ2-7; a possible D gene is TRBD2 (6 bases). This CDR3 is 14 amino acids long. Germline lookup yields CDR1 MNHEY and CDR2 SVGAGI. With 2 bases removed from V and 2 bases from J, the gap between germline ends came to 10 bases. The CDR3: CASSYGGTTYEQYF. The CDR3 DNA reads as TGTGCCAGCAGTTACGGCGGGACCACCTACGAGCAGTACTTC.

In regard to this clone: Other DNA sequences in the sample encode the same CDR3. The chain combines TRBV10-3 with TRBJ2-7; no firm D call. The CDR3 runs 12 residues. The germline V and J ends were trimmed by 3 bases and 3 bases, with 6 bases remaining between them. The germline V gene has CDR1 ENHRY and CDR2 SYGVKD. In DNA form, the CDR3 reads TGTGCCATCAGTGAAGGCGGCTACGAGCAGTACTTC. Its protein is CAISEGGYEQYF.